The source of this TCR beta chain is a study of cytomegalovirus exposure and HLA in healthy donors. The PCR made use of 60 Vbeta and 13 Jbeta primers. The assay was immunoSEQ multiplex PCR, and TCRdb's table has in-frame clones only and misses some. The sample has 100,000 to 150,000 clones; around 78% are singletons. The CDR3 totals 14 residues. After removal of 6 bases from V and 0 bases from J, the junction contained 4 bases not matched to a gene. The germline V gene has CDR1 KGHSH and CDR2 LQKENI. This chain uses TRBV18 with TRBJ2-7; 8 bases map to TRBD1. This sequence was found in a woman aged 45-59 years in good health and CMV-seronegative. Sequenced: PBMCs. The CDR3 DNA sequence: TGTGCCAGCTCGGCGGACAGGGTCTCCTACGAGCAGTACGTC. It yields the protein CASSADRVSYEQYV.